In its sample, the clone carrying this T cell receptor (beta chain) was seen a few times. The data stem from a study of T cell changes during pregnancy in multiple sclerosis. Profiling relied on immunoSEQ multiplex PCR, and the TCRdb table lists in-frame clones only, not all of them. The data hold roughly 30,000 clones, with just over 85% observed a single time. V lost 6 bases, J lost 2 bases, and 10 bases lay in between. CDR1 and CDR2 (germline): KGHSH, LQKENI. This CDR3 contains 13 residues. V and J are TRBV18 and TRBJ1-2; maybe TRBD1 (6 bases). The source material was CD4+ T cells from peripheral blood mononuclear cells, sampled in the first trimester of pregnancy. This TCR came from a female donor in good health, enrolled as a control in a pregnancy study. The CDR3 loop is CASSRTENYGYTF. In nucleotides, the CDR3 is TGTGCCAGCTCTCGGACAGAAAACTATGGCTACACCTTC.